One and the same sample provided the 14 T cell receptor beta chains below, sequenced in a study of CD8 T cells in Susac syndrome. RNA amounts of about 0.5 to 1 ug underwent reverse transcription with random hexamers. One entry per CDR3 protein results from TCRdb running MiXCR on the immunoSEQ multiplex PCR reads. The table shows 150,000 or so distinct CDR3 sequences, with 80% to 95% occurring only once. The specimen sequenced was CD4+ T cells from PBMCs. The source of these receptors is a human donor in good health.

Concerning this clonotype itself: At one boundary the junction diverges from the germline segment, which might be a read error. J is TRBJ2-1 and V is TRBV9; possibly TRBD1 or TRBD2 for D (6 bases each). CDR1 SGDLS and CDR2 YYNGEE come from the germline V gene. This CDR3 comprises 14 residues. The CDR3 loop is CATSKGGQYNEQFF. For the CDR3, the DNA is TGTGCCACCAGCAAGGGGGGACAATACAATGAGCAGTTCTTC.

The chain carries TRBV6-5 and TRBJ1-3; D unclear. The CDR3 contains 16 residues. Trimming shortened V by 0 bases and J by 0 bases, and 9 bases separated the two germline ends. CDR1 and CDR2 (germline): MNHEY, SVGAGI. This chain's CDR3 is CASSYSGSTSGNTIYF. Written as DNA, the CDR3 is TGTGCCAGCAGTTACTCGGGATCTACCTCTGGAAACACCATATATTTT.

CDR3 amino acids: CASSRETSPSLGADTQYF. CDR3 bases: TGTGCCAGCAGCCGGGAGACTAGCCCCAGCCTGGGCGCAGATACGCAGTATTTT. This chain joins TRBV3-1 and TRBJ2-3; 7 bases align to TRBD2. V was clipped by 4 bases and J by 4 bases; unmatched bases: 17. Germline values: CDR1 LGHDT, CDR2 YNNKEL (reference sequence). The CDR3 length is 18 residues.

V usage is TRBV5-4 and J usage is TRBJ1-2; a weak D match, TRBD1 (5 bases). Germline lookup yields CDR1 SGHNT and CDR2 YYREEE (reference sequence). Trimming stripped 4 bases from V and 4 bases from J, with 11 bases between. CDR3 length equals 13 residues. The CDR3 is CASSRGGVYGYTF. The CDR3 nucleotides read TGTGCCAGCAGCCGGGGAGGGGTCTATGGCTACACCTTC. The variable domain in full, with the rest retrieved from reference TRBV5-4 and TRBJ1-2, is ETGVTQSPTHLIKTRGQQVTLRCSSQSGHNTVSWYQQALGQGPQFIFQYYREEENGRGNFPPRFSGLQFPNYSSELNVNALELDDSALYLCASSRGGVYGYTFGSGTRLTVV.

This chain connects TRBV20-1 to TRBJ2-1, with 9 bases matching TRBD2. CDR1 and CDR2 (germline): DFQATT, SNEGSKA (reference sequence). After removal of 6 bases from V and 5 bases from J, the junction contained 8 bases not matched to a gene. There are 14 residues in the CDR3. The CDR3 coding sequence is TGCAGTGCCCCGATAGCGGGGGCCCACAATGAGCAGTTCTTC. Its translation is CSAPIAGAHNEQFF.

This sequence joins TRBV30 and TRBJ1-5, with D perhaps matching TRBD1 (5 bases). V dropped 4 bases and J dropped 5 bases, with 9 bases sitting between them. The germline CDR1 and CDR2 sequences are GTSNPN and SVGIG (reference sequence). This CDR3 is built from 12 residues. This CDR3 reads CAWKGQDQPQHF. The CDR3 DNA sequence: TGTGCCTGGAAGGGGCAGGATCAGCCCCAGCATTTT.

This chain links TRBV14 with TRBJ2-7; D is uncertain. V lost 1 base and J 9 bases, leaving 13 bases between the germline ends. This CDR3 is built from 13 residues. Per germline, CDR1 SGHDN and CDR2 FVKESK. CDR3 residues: CASSQGLQERQYF. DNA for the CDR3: TGTGCCAGCAGCCAAGGCCTTCAAGAGCGGCAGTACTTC.

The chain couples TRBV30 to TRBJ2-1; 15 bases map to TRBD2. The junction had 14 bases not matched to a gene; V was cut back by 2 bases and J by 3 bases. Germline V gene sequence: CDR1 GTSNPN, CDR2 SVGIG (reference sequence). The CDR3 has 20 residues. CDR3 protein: CAWSTTTLGLAGGRYNEQFF. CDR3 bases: TGTGCCTGGAGTACAACCACCCTGGGACTAGCGGGGGGCCGCTACAATGAGCAGTTCTTC.

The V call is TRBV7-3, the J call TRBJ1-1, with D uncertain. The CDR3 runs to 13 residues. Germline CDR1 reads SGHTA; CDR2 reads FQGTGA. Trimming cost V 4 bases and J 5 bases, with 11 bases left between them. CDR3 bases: TGTGCCAGCAGCTCTTCGATGGGAACTGAAGCTTTCTTT. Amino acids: CASSSSMGTEAFF. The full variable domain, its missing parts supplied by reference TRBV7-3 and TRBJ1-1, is GAGVSQTPSNKVTEKGKYVELRCDPISGHTALYWYRQSLGQGPEFLIYFQGTGAADDSGLPNDRFFAVRPEGSVSTLKIQRTERGDSAVYLCASSSSMGTEAFFGQGTRLTVV.

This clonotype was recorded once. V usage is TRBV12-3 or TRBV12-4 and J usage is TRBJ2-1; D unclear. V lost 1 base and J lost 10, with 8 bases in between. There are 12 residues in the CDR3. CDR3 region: CASSLVAPEQFF. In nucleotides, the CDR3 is TGTGCCAGCAGTTTAGTCGCACCGGAGCAGTTCTTC.

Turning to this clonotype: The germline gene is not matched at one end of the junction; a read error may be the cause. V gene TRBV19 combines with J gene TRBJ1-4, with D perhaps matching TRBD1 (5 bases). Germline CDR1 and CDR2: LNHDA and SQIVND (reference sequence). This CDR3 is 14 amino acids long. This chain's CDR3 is CASKPGRRDEKLLF. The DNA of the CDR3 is TGTGCCAGTAAACCAGGGAGGAGGGATGAAAAACTGCTTTTT.

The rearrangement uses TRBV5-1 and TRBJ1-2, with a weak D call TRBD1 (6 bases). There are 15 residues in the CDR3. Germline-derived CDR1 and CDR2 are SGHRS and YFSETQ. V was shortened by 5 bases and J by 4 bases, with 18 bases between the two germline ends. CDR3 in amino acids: CASRSPEQGPYGYTF. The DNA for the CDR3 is TGCGCCAGCAGGTCTCCCGAACAGGGACCCTATGGCTACACCTTC.

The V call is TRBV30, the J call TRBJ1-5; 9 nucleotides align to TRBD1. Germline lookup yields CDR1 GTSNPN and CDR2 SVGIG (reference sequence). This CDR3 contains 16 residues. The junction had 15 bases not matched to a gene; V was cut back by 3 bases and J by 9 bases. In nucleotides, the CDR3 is TGTGCCTGGAGCCCCTCGGGACAGGGCAGTTTGCGGCCCCAGCATTTT. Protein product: CAWSPSGQGSLRPQHF.

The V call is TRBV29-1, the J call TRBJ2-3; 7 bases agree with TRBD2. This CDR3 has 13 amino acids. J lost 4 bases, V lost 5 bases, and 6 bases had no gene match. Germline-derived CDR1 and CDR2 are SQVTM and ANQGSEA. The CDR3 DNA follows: TGCAGCGTTCCGGGGGGATCGGCAGATACGCAGTATTTT. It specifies CSVPGGSADTQYF.